This T cell receptor (beta chain) originates from a study of T cells expressing NK-cell markers. TCRdb processed the 5' RACE reads again and assigns one entry to each CDR3 protein, with no DNA. Recorded for this sample: a few hundred thousand distinct CDR3 sequences. CDR3 length: 16 amino acids. CDR1 and CDR2 (germline): SGHRS, YFSETQ. What was sequenced was blood T cells: a sorted CD56 or NKG2C T cell subset, CD4+ or CD8+ T cells, or bulk PBMC T cells (not recorded which). The TCR comes from a man aged 18 to 69 in good health. The chain carries TRBV5-1 and TRBJ2-1; TCRdb selects TRBD1, and the lack of DNA leaves this call unchecked. CDR3 amino acids: CASSFFSGTSYNEQFF.